The 14 T cell receptor beta chains given below trace back to one sample, sequenced in a study of blood T cell repertoires in COVID-19. TCRdb's table, derived via immunoSEQ multiplex PCR, lists solely in-frame clones and lacks some. The sample comprises roughly 200,000 clones, 78% of which are singletons, and 2.5% to 3% rests with the top ten. The sample consisted of peripheral blood. The receptors derive from a woman at least 80 years old with active or convalescent COVID-19.

In this sample, this clone turned up a few times. Other DNA sequences in the sample encode the same CDR3. The chain employs TRBV12-3 or TRBV12-4 and TRBJ1-2, with 9 bases lining up with TRBD1. After removal of 5 bases from V and 4 bases from J, the junction contained 2 bases not matched to a gene. CDR3 length equals 13 residues. CDR3 nucleotide sequence: TGTGCCAGCAGTCGACAGGGGGGCTATGGCTACACCTTC. Translating gives CASSRQGGYGYTF.

This chain uses TRBV18 with TRBJ1-1; 9 bases are shared with TRBD1. V shed 4 bases and J 0 bases; nucleotides not matched to a gene: 18. Germline V gene data show CDR1 as KGHSH and CDR2 as LQKENI. This CDR3 contains 20 residues. In nucleotides, the CDR3 is TGTGCCAGCTCACTGTATGCCGGGACAGGGTTTGTTGGCGTGAACACTGAAGCTTTCTTT. Amino acids: CASSLYAGTGFVGVNTEAFF.

The chain is built from TRBV2 and TRBJ1-5; D is unresolved. V was pared by 6 bases and J by 0 bases, with 15 bases between. The CDR3 has 16 residues. Germline V gene sequence: CDR1 SNHLY, CDR2 FYNNEI. This CDR3 is CASRGGSSNSNQPQHF. CDR3 DNA sequence: TGTGCCAGCAGGGGAGGTAGTTCTAATAGCAATCAGCCCCAGCATTTT. The full variable domain, completed using reference TRBV2 and TRBJ1-5, is EPEVTQTPSHQVTQMGQEVILRCVPISNHLYFYWYRQILGQKVEFLVSFYNNEISEKSEIFDDQFSVERPDGSNFTLKIRSTKLEDSAMYFCASRGGSSNSNQPQHFGDGTRLSIL.

This clone was observed once. J is TRBJ2-3 and V is TRBV19, with 8 bases lining up with TRBD1. The V segment lost 5 bases and the J segment 4 bases; nucleotides outside the gene matches: 8. The CDR3 extends over 15 amino acids. Germline V gene sequence: CDR1 LNHDA, CDR2 SQIVND (reference sequence). The CDR3 nucleotides are TGTGCCAGTAGTCACTGGACAGGGTTGGCAGATACGCAGTATTTT. Protein product: CASSHWTGLADTQYF.

The chain combines TRBV7-8 with TRBJ1-4; 9 bases line up with TRBD1. V gave up 5 bases and J gave up 11 bases; unmatched junction bases: 9. Germline CDR1 and CDR2: SGHVS and FQNEAQ. The CDR3 spans 14 residues. The CDR3 region is CASSPGTGKEKLFF. The CDR3 DNA is TGTGCCAGCAGCCCAGGGACAGGGAAGGAGAAACTGTTTTTT.

This chain joins TRBV6-6 and TRBJ2-5; TRBD2 matches 12 bases. Germline V gives CDR1 MNHNY, CDR2 SVGAGI (reference sequence). The V segment lost 5 bases and the J segment 3 bases; nucleotides outside the gene matches: 7. The length of the CDR3 is 16 residues. CDR3 coding DNA: TGTGCCAGCAGTCGACGACTAGCGGGGGCTGAAGAGACCCAGTACTTC. Translation: CASSRRLAGAEETQYF.

This chain connects TRBV2 to TRBJ1-1; 7 bases align to TRBD1. V was pared by 4 bases and J by 1 base, with 3 bases of the junction left unmatched. The germline V gene has CDR1 SNHLY and CDR2 FYNNEI. There are 14 residues in the CDR3. CDR3 sequence (DNA): TGTGCCAGCAGTGTTCAGGGGGGGAACACTGAAGCTTTCTTT. Encoded protein: CASSVQGGNTEAFF.

The chain employs TRBV4-3 and TRBJ2-3; 13 bases align to TRBD2. Germline V lookup: CDR1 LGHNA, CDR2 YSLEER. The CDR3 runs 21 residues. Unmatched junction bases numbered 18, after V lost 2 bases and J lost 4 bases. CDR3 nucleotide sequence: TGCGCCAGCAGCCAAATTCAATTGGGTACTAGCGGGGGGGCCGGGGCAGATACGCAGTATTTT. Translation: CASSQIQLGTSGGAGADTQYF.

This chain joins TRBV28 and TRBJ1-1; 7 bases align to TRBD1. The CDR3 spans 13 residues. V trimming: 9 bases; J trimming: 7 bases; junction bases outside the gene matches: 11. Germline V lookup: CDR1 MDHEN, CDR2 SYDVKM. CDR3 DNA sequence: TGTGCCAGTACAGGCTCCAGGGGGAGTGAAGCTTTCTTT. Translation gives CASTGSRGSEAFF.

The chain has TRBV7-3 and TRBJ2-7; TRBD2 matches at 8 bases. The length of the CDR3 is 14 residues. Germline lookup yields CDR1 SGHTA and CDR2 FQGTGA. The V gene end was trimmed by 5 bases and the J gene end by 8 bases; junction bases not matched to a gene: 11. The CDR3 loop reads CASSPTGGEMQQYF. The DNA for the CDR3 is TGTGCCAGCAGCCCTACCGGGGGGGAAATGCAGCAGTACTTC.

The chain has TRBV7-9 and TRBJ1-1; 7 bases are a match to TRBD1. CDR3 length: 14 residues. V shed 5 bases, J shed 4 bases, and the junction held 7 bases outside the gene matches. CDR1 is SEHNR, CDR2 FQNEAQ, per germline (reference sequence). Written as DNA, the CDR3 is TGTGCCAGCAGCCTACAGGGGACGGGCACTGAAGCTTTCTTT. Translated, it gives CASSLQGTGTEAFF.

The chain couples TRBV7-9 to TRBJ2-1; 12 bases line up with TRBD2. J lost 10 bases, V lost 5 bases, and 0 bases had no gene match. The CDR3 extends over 12 amino acids. Germline CDR1 and CDR2: SEHNR and FQNEAQ (reference sequence). In nucleotides, the CDR3 is TGTGCCAGCAGCGGGACTAGCGGGGAGCAGTTCTTC. Translating it yields CASSGTSGEQFF.

The rearrangement joins TRBV5-1 to TRBJ2-2; 8 bases match TRBD1. The length of the CDR3 is 14 residues. Germline lookup yields CDR1 SGHRS and CDR2 YFSETQ. Trimming took 6 bases from V and 3 from J; bases not matched to a gene: 4. The CDR3 sequence is CASTTGADTGELFF. CDR3 DNA: TGCGCCAGCACGACAGGGGCGGACACCGGGGAGCTGTTTTTT.

The table lists this clone with a few counts. V usage is TRBV28 and J usage is TRBJ1-5, with D tentatively TRBD1 (5 bases). Trimming took off 3 bases at V and 7 bases at J, with 13 bases between the two ends. The CDR3 is 14 residues long. CDR1 and CDR2 (germline): MDHEN, SYDVKM. CDR3 residues: CASSLGGSRQPQHF. The CDR3 DNA sequence: TGTGCCAGCAGTTTGGGGGGATCTCGCCAGCCCCAGCATTTT.